Sequencing of this T cell receptor beta chain was carried out in a study of blood T cell repertoires in COVID-19. Study information: Sites across the United States, Italy and Spain contributed samples from acute and convalescent COVID-19.

Per the original methods: Quantification of nucleated cells was approximated via reference gene primer amplification. Profiling relied on immunoSEQ multiplex PCR, and the TCRdb table lists in-frame clones only, not all of them. The V and J calls and clone size were taken over from that table, and D and trimming were inferred from the DNA. The sample has 72,000 or so clones, about 89% seen once. There are a few counts of this clone. This CDR3 has 15 amino acids. CDR1 is SGHKS, CDR2 YYEKEE, per germline (reference sequence). V dropped 0 bases and J dropped 3 bases, with 11 bases sitting between them. The TCR originated in a woman aged 55-70 years with acute or convalescent COVID-19. Sequencing used peripheral blood. The chain has TRBV5-5 and TRBJ2-3; TRBD1 is a possible D gene (5 bases). The CDR3 DNA follows: TGTGCCAGCAGCTTGGAGGCAGGGTGGACAGATACGCAGTATTTT. Amino acids: CASSLEAGWTDTQYF. The whole variable domain, filled in from reference TRBV5-5 and TRBJ2-3, reads DAGVTQSPTHLIKTRGQQVTLRCSPISGHKSVSWYQQVLGQGPQFIFQYYEKEERGRGNFPDRFSARQFPNYSSELNVNALLLGDSALYLCASSLEAGWTDTQYFGPGTRLTVL.